The 30 T cell receptor beta chains given below trace back to one sample, sequenced in a study of OX40 agonist ivuxolimab in advanced cancers. The library was built by means of the immunoSEQ multiplex PCR assay. TCRdb provides this immuneACCESS table in a form limited to in-frame rearrangements. Some clones are lacking; in checked studies, under half of them reflect an unresolved V gene, and why the rest are absent is not known. The sample table lists around 38,000 clones, 82% of them with a count of one. The biggest ten clones account for roughly 8% of the sample. The input for sequencing was CD4+ or CD8+ T cells sorted from blood, taken in a trial of the OX40 agonist ivuxolimab. The receptors come from an adult with an advanced solid tumor such as melanoma, head and neck, liver or kidney cancer.

The V and J genes are TRBV5-4 and TRBJ2-7, with 7 bases that match TRBD2. Germline values: CDR1 SGHNT, CDR2 YYREEE (reference sequence). Trimming at V came to 4 bases and at J to 4 bases, leaving 8 bases not matched to a gene. This CDR3 region has 14 residues. CDR3 coding DNA: TGTGCCAGCAGCCTGGGGGGGAGTAATTACGAGCAGTACTTC. Protein sequence: CASSLGGSNYEQYF.

The chain is built from TRBV6-6 and TRBJ2-7; TRBD2 is a possible D gene (5 bases). The CDR3 extends over 14 amino acids. The germline CDR1 and CDR2 sequences are MNHNY and SVGAGI (reference sequence). V gave up 8 bases and J gave up 5 bases, with 19 bases separating them. The CDR3 bases are TGTGCCAGCTCAGAGCGGACCCGGGGAGACGAGCAGTACTTC. Protein: CASSERTRGDEQYF.

This clone was counted once. The chain combines TRBV7-9 with TRBJ2-1; tentatively, D is TRBD1 or TRBD2 (7 bases each). The CDR3 runs to 15 residues. With 11 bases removed from V and 1 base from J, the gap between germline ends came to 18 bases. Per germline, CDR1 SEHNR and CDR2 FQNEAQ (reference sequence). CDR3 nucleotides: TGTGCCGGGAGAAGCAGGGGGGGGTCCTACAATGAGCAGTTCTTC. Residues: CAGRSRGGSYNEQFF.

The rearrangement links TRBV12-5 to TRBJ2-1; D gene unclear. The CDR3 totals 16 residues. V was shortened by 1 base and J by 2 bases, with 12 bases between the two germline ends. Germline V gene lookup returns CDR1 LGHNT and CDR2 FRNRAP. This CDR3 is CASGLGPDPAYNEQFF. The CDR3 DNA reads as TGTGCTAGTGGTTTGGGACCGGACCCCGCCTACAATGAGCAGTTCTTC.

The chain couples TRBV6-5 to TRBJ1-2; D not resolved. CDR3 length equals 14 residues. V lost 6 bases and J 5 bases, leaving 16 bases between the germline ends. CDR1 is MNHEY and CDR2 is SVGAGI in the germline V gene. CDR3 nucleotides: TGTGCCAGCAGATCCCGGGTATTCCTGTATGGCTACACCTTC. Residues: CASRSRVFLYGYTF.

The count of this clone is one. The V call is TRBV11-2, the J call TRBJ2-7; D perhaps matches TRBD2 (6 bases). This CDR3 has 16 amino acids. V was cut by 6 bases and J by 6 bases, with 24 bases left in between. In germline, CDR1 is SGHAT, CDR2 FQNNGV. CDR3 sequence: CASSQDRTTLPGEQYF. CDR3 nucleotide sequence: TGTGCCAGCAGTCAAGACCGGACTACCCTGCCTGGCGAGCAGTACTTC.

The J gene is TRBJ2-5, the V gene TRBV7-9; 12 bases line up with TRBD2. The V segment lost 5 bases and the J segment 5 bases; nucleotides outside the gene matches: 15. The CDR3 is 18 amino acids. Germline assignment: CDR1 SEHNR and CDR2 FQNEAQ (reference sequence). CDR3 DNA sequence: TGTGCCAGCAGCGCGCCGGGACTAGCGGGCCCGGTGTGGGAGACCCAGTACTTC. Translated, it gives CASSAPGLAGPVWETQYF.

This CDR3 reads CASSYGRGRSYEQYF. The CDR3 DNA reads TGTGCCAGCAGTTACGGGCGCGGCAGATCCTACGAGCAGTACTTC. V usage is TRBV6-5 and J usage is TRBJ2-7; D unresolved. The ends were cut back, 2 bases at V and 1 base at J, with 12 bases in the middle. This CDR3 contains 15 residues. The germline CDR1 and CDR2 sequences are MNHEY and SVGAGI.

J is TRBJ2-7 and V is TRBV7-8; tentative D call: TRBD1 (6 bases). CDR3 size: 14 residues. V was pared by 0 bases and J by 3 bases, with 9 bases between. In germline, CDR1 is SGHVS, CDR2 FQNEAQ. The CDR3 nucleotides are TGTGCCAGCAGCTTAGCGGTCAGGGGCTACGAGCAGTACTTC. Its protein is CASSLAVRGYEQYF.

The chain is built from TRBV19 and TRBJ2-3; 10 positions match TRBD1. J gave up 4 bases and V 5 bases, and 9 bases lay outside the gene matches. The CDR3 contains 16 residues. Germline values: CDR1 LNHDA, CDR2 SQIVND (reference sequence). The CDR3: CASSAERDRGSDTQYF. The CDR3 DNA reads as TGTGCCAGTAGTGCCGAGCGGGACAGGGGTTCAGATACGCAGTATTTT.

The chain is built from TRBV5-4 and TRBJ2-5, with D perhaps TRBD1 (6 bases). The assigned J gene may be wrong: the sequence end matches TRBJ2-7 better. The CDR3 is 14 amino acids. CDR1 is SGHNT, CDR2 YYREEE, per germline (reference sequence). In DNA, the CDR3 is TGTGCCAGCAGCTTGGGTTCGGACAGCTACGAGCAGTACTTC. Amino acids: CASSLGSDSYEQYF.

V gene TRBV19 combines with J gene TRBJ2-3, with TRBD2 matching over 14 bases. Germline CDR1 LNHDA, CDR2 SQIVND (reference sequence). The trim removed 5 bases at V and 7 bases at J, leaving 11 bases unmatched. The CDR3 has 17 amino acids. The CDR3 is CASSYKGLAGVWNTQYF. Written as DNA, the CDR3 is TGTGCCAGTAGTTACAAGGGACTAGCGGGAGTTTGGAATACGCAGTATTTT.

The V and J genes are TRBV5-1 and TRBJ2-7; TRBD2 matches at 9 bases. The CDR3 is 17 residues long. From germline, CDR1 is SGHRS and CDR2 YFSETQ. V lost 3 bases to trimming and J lost 4 bases; unmatched junction nucleotides: 14. The CDR3 DNA follows: TGCGCCAGCAGCTCTAGCGGGGAACCTAAATCTCCTTACGAGCAGTACTTC. Encoded protein: CASSSSGEPKSPYEQYF.

In its sample, this clone was seen once. The chain carries TRBV5-6 and TRBJ1-1; no definite D call. Per the germline V gene, CDR1 is SGHDT and CDR2 is YYEEEE. This CDR3 is built from 14 residues. V dropped 4 bases and J dropped 0 bases, with 10 bases sitting between them. CDR3 sequence (DNA): TGTGCCAGCAGCCCCTGGGCCCTGAACACTGAAGCTTTCTTT. It encodes CASSPWALNTEAFF.

The V gene is TRBV30, the J gene TRBJ1-4; tentative D call: TRBD1 (6 bases). CDR1 and CDR2 (germline): GTSNPN, SVGIG (reference sequence). V was trimmed by 5 bases and J by 6 bases, leaving 16 bases between them. The CDR3 has 14 residues. The CDR3 DNA reads TGTGCCTGGTCCCATGACAGGAGTTATGAAAAACTGTTTTTT. As protein: CAWSHDRSYEKLFF.

This clone was seen a single time. V and J are TRBV4-3 and TRBJ1-2, with 8 bases fitting TRBD1. With V trimmed by 4 bases and J by 7 bases, 14 bases remained unmatched. The CDR3 is made up of 16 amino acids. The germline V gene encodes CDR1 LGHNA and CDR2 YSLEER. CDR3 DNA: TGCGCCAGCAGCCTCTCGTATACAGGGGGGTTTGTTGGCTACACCTTC. Encoded protein: CASSLSYTGGFVGYTF.

The rearrangement joins TRBV4-1 to TRBJ1-5, with 7 bases fitting TRBD1. The germline V gene encodes CDR1 MGHRA and CDR2 YSYEKL. The J segment lost 5 bases and the V segment lost 3 bases, leaving 7 bases of the junction unmatched. This CDR3 region has 15 residues. CDR3 loop: CASSHSQGKYQPQHF. CDR3 DNA: TGCGCCAGCAGCCATTCACAGGGGAAGTATCAGCCCCAGCATTTT.

This chain uses TRBV15 with TRBJ1-1; unclear D gene. CDR1 is LNHNV, CDR2 YYDKDF, per germline (reference sequence). The CDR3 length is 14 residues. V was cut by 4 bases and J by 5 bases, with 14 bases left in between. CDR3 in amino acids: CATSTQRGLTEAFF. The CDR3 nucleotides read TGTGCCACCAGCACTCAAAGAGGGTTGACTGAAGCTTTCTTT. Looking up the rest from reference TRBV15 and TRBJ1-1 gives the full variable domain: DAMVIQNPRYQVTQFGKPVTLSCSQTLNHNVMYWYQQKSSQAPKLLFHYYDKDFNNEADTPDNFQSRRPNTSFCFLDIRSPGLGDTAMYLCATSTQRGLTEAFFGQGTRLTVV.

V is TRBV6-5 and J is TRBJ2-3; a weak D match, TRBD2 (5 bases). Looked up from germline, CDR1 is MNHEY and CDR2 is SVGAGI. The CDR3 is made up of 15 amino acids. V lost 8 bases and J lost 2, with 17 bases in between. The CDR3 coding sequence is TGTGCCAGCTCTATGGGGAGATTTGCCACAGATACGCAGTATTTT. Protein: CASSMGRFATDTQYF.

V and J are TRBV2 and TRBJ2-7; TRBD1 or TRBD2 may be the D gene (5 bases each). With 10 bases removed from V and 2 bases from J, the gap between germline ends came to 18 bases. Germline CDR1 reads SNHLY; CDR2 reads FYNNEI. There are 14 residues in the CDR3. The CDR3 spells CATERDPATYEQYF. CDR3 coding DNA: TGTGCCACCGAGAGGGACCCCGCTACCTACGAGCAGTACTTC.

The chain uses TRBV5-1 and TRBJ2-3; 7 nucleotides agree with TRBD1. The CDR3 is 17 residues long. Trimming took 6 bases from V and 4 from J; bases not matched to a gene: 17. Germline CDR1 reads SGHRS; CDR2 reads YFSETQ. In nucleotides, the CDR3 is TGCGCCAGCATGGCCCCCGACAGGGAGCACGTCGCAGATACGCAGTATTTT. Translated, it gives CASMAPDREHVADTQYF.

In nucleotides, the CDR3 is TGTGCCAGCAGCCCTACAGGGGGCGCGTCCTACAATGAGCAGTTCTTC. It encodes CASSPTGGASYNEQFF. This chain links TRBV7-7 with TRBJ2-1, with 9 bases identical to TRBD1. Germline V gene data show CDR1 as SSHAT and CDR2 as FNYEAQ (reference sequence). The J segment lost 1 base and the V segment lost 5 bases, leaving 6 bases of the junction unmatched. The CDR3 is 16 residues long.

The CDR3 DNA is TGCGCCAGCAGCTTGGCGGGGGTGGGTAATTCACCCCTCCACTTT. Its translation: CASSLAGVGNSPLHF. The chain carries TRBV5-1 and TRBJ1-6; maybe TRBD1 (5 bases). Germline V CDR1 and CDR2: SGHRS, YFSETQ. V lost 0 bases and J 6 bases, leaving 10 bases between the germline ends. CDR3 length: 15 amino acids.

This chain uses TRBV7-8 with TRBJ1-2, with a tentative D call TRBD1 (5 bases). Trimming removed 5 bases at V and 7 bases at J, with 14 bases between. The CDR3 extends over 13 amino acids. The germline CDR1 and CDR2 sequences are SGHVS and FQNEAQ. CDR3 nucleotide sequence: TGTGCCAGCAGCGGGGACGGCGGAGTTGGCTACACCTTC. Translating gives CASSGDGGVGYTF.

The chain carries TRBV19 and TRBJ1-1; 8 bases line up with TRBD1. The junction had 7 bases not matched to a gene; V was cut back by 3 bases and J by 10 bases. CDR1 is LNHDA and CDR2 is SQIVND in the germline V gene (reference sequence). The length of the CDR3 is 13 residues. This CDR3 reads CASSINTGGRAFF. Written as DNA, the CDR3 is TGTGCCAGTAGTATTAATACAGGGGGAAGAGCTTTCTTT.

V usage is TRBV29-1 and J usage is TRBJ1-2, with 9 bases matching TRBD1. Germline V lookup: CDR1 SQVTM, CDR2 ANQGSEA. V lost 2 bases and J lost 0; bases outside the gene matches: 7. This CDR3 is 16 amino acids long. CDR3 amino acids: CSVERWDRESNYGYTF. DNA for the CDR3: TGCAGCGTTGAAAGGTGGGACAGGGAATCTAACTATGGCTACACCTTC.

The chain recombines TRBV19 with TRBJ1-6, with D unresolved. This CDR3 is 13 amino acids long. Trimming stripped 3 bases from V and 6 bases from J, with 6 bases between. Germline loops: CDR1 LNHDA, CDR2 SQIVND (reference sequence). The chain's CDR3 is CASSITANSPLHF. CDR3 in DNA: TGTGCCAGTAGTATTACAGCTAATTCACCCCTCCACTTT.

This chain joins TRBV7-9 and TRBJ1-1; no clear D. The CDR3 covers 14 residues. The V gene's germline CDR1 is SEHNR and CDR2 FQNEAQ (reference sequence). Trimming removed 2 bases from V and 4 bases from J, with 11 bases in between. The CDR3 reads CASSLREWGTEAFF. The CDR3 nucleotides are TGTGCCAGCAGCTTACGCGAGTGGGGCACTGAAGCTTTCTTT.

This clone was seen just once. The chain carries TRBV6-1 and TRBJ1-3; D perhaps matches TRBD1 (5 bases). The V end lost 5 bases, the J end lost 3 bases, and 8 bases lay between the germline ends. The CDR3 is made up of 13 amino acids. Per the germline V gene, CDR1 is MNHNS and CDR2 is SASEGT. DNA of the CDR3: TGTGCCAGCAGTAGGGGATTTGGAAACACCATATATTTT. Translating it yields CASSRGFGNTIYF.

This sequence joins TRBV29-1 and TRBJ2-5; 14 positions match TRBD2. The CDR3 covers 17 residues. Trimming at V came to 4 bases and at J to 6 bases, leaving 13 bases not matched to a gene. CDR1 and CDR2 from the germline V gene are SQVTM and ANQGSEA. CDR3 sequence: CSVGLAGGLTRGKTQYF. The CDR3 region has the DNA TGCAGCGTTGGACTAGCGGGAGGGCTCACCCGGGGGAAGACCCAGTACTTC.